Following are 19 T cell receptor beta chains from one sample sequenced in a study of blood T cell repertoires in COVID-19. Assay: immunoSEQ multiplex PCR; the TCRdb copy retains only in-frame clones and omits some. This table holds about 160,000 clones, around four fifths found once. Input material: peripheral blood. The origin of the receptors is a human donor in a cohort sampled during active COVID-19.

The rearrangement uses TRBV28 and TRBJ1-2, with TRBD1 as a possible D gene (5 bases). Germline loops: CDR1 MDHEN, CDR2 SYDVKM. V shed 5 bases and J shed 7 bases, with 20 bases lying between them. This CDR3 spans 15 amino acids. The CDR3: CASSTSRPTGGGYTF. CDR3 in DNA: TGTGCCAGCAGTACATCTCGACCGACCGGGGGTGGCTACACCTTC.

The chain combines TRBV30 with TRBJ2-1; D perhaps matches TRBD2 (7 bases). Germline V gives CDR1 GTSNPN, CDR2 SVGIG (reference sequence). V lost 5 bases to trimming and J lost 2 bases, with 13 bases between them. This CDR3 contains 14 residues. The CDR3 bases are TGTGCCTGGGGGGGGGACACGACCTACAATGAGCAGTTCTTC. Its protein product is CAWGGDTTYNEQFF. The whole variable domain, filled in from reference TRBV30 and TRBJ2-1, reads SQTIHQWPATLVQPVGSPLSLECTVEGTSNPNLYWYRQAAGRGLQLLFYSVGIGQISSEVPQNLSASRPQDRQFILSSKKLLLSDSGFYLCAWGGDTTYNEQFFGPGTRLTVL.

This clone came up a few times. The chain carries TRBV10-3 and TRBJ1-2, with 9 bases fitting TRBD1. V shed 6 bases, J shed 6 bases, and the junction held 5 bases outside the gene matches. Germline assignment: CDR1 ENHRY and CDR2 SYGVKD. The CDR3 length is 13 residues. The DNA for the CDR3 is TGTGCCATCAGCTCAGACAGGGGGAATGGCTACACCTTC. Encoded protein: CAISSDRGNGYTF.

This clone appeared once. The V gene is TRBV27, the J gene TRBJ2-3; D is unresolved. V lost 2 bases, J lost 1 base, and 4 bases lay in between. The germline V gene encodes CDR1 MNHEY and CDR2 SMNVEV (reference sequence). This CDR3 contains 13 residues. CDR3: CASSLSGTDTQYF. CDR3 coding DNA: TGTGCCAGCAGTTTAAGCGGCACAGATACGCAGTATTTT.

The chain has TRBV7-8 and TRBJ2-7, with D tentatively TRBD2 (6 bases). With 1 base removed from V and 4 bases from J, the gap between germline ends came to 14 bases. The length of the CDR3 is 15 residues. Germline assignment: CDR1 SGHVS and CDR2 FQNEAQ. CDR3 sequence reads: CASSLVSGVGYEQYF. The CDR3 bases are TGTGCCAGCAGCTTAGTGTCGGGGGTCGGGTACGAGCAGTACTTC.

Notes on this clone: This probably arose from a read error, given a far larger clone one base away. V and J are TRBV5-6 and TRBJ2-2; 9 bases line up with TRBD1. Germline V gives CDR1 SGHDT, CDR2 YYEEEE. V gave up 5 bases and J gave up 1 base; unmatched junction bases: 0. This CDR3 is 14 amino acids long. CDR3 in amino acids: CASRDRGNTGELFF. The CDR3 DNA reads TGTGCCAGCAGGGACAGGGGGAACACCGGGGAGCTGTTTTTT.

The chain couples TRBV11-2 to TRBJ2-7; 10 bases are a match to TRBD1. This CDR3 contains 14 residues. Per germline, CDR1 SGHAT and CDR2 FQNNGV. V gave up 5 bases and J gave up 5 bases; unmatched junction bases: 6. The CDR3 nucleotides are TGTGCCAGCAGCCCGGGACAGGGGATCGACGAGCAGTACTTC. This gives the protein CASSPGQGIDEQYF.

The chain carries TRBV4-3 and TRBJ2-5; the D gene is possibly TRBD1 (6 bases). The length of the CDR3 is 16 residues. The germline gives CDR1 LGHNA, CDR2 YSLEER. V was clipped by 0 bases and J by 7 bases, with 18 bases between them. The CDR3 region has the DNA TGCGCCAGCAGCCAAGATATCCCCCCAGGGGATGGGACCCAGTACTTC. Protein: CASSQDIPPGDGTQYF.

The rearrangement joins TRBV6-2 or TRBV6-3 to TRBJ2-3, with 9 positions matching TRBD2. The V segment lost 2 bases and the J segment 3 bases; nucleotides outside the gene matches: 6. The CDR3 sequence is 16 residues long. The germline CDR1 and CDR2 sequences are MNHEY and SVGEGT. This CDR3 is CASSYGPSGATDTQYF. CDR3 in DNA: TGTGCCAGCAGTTACGGTCCTAGCGGGGCGACAGATACGCAGTATTTT.

The rearrangement uses TRBV9 and TRBJ1-1; TRBD1 matches 8 bases. Trimming cost V 4 bases and J 5 bases; bases outside gene matches: 7. The CDR3 extends over 14 amino acids. Per germline, CDR1 SGDLS and CDR2 YYNGEE. CDR3 amino acids: CASSLGQGQTEAFF. CDR3 nucleotide sequence: TGTGCCAGCAGCTTAGGACAGGGACAGACTGAAGCTTTCTTT.

The chain couples TRBV19 to TRBJ1-5; 8 bases line up with TRBD1. CDR1 and CDR2 (germline): LNHDA, SQIVND (reference sequence). CDR3 length: 16 amino acids. J lost 0 bases, V lost 10 bases, and 11 bases had no gene match. The CDR3, as DNA: TGTGCCACCACAACACGACAGGGGAGTAGCAATCAGCCCCAGCATTTT. It specifies CATTTRQGSSNQPQHF.

The V gene is TRBV4-3, the J gene TRBJ1-5; D gene uncertain. Per the germline V gene, CDR1 is LGHNA and CDR2 is YSLEER. The CDR3 runs 15 residues. Trimming stripped 1 base from V and 7 bases from J, with 14 bases between. In nucleotides, the CDR3 is TGCGCCAGCAGCCAAGCGGTGGCTACCGGGCAGCCCCAGCATTTT. Translating gives CASSQAVATGQPQHF.

Here the CDR3 reads CASSPAKRGPASDTQYF. CDR3 nucleotides: TGTGCCAGCAGCCCAGCGAAGCGGGGCCCAGCGTCGGATACGCAGTATTTT. V and J are TRBV5-4 and TRBJ2-3; 7 bases map to TRBD2. The germline gives CDR1 SGHNT, CDR2 YYREEE (reference sequence). After removal of 4 bases from V and 6 bases from J, the junction contained 17 bases not matched to a gene. This CDR3 has 17 residues.

Here the CDR3 DNA reads TGTGCCAGCAGTTACTCGATATTCAGTTACGAGCAGTACTTC. Its translation is CASSYSIFSYEQYF. The genes are TRBV6-6 and TRBJ2-7; D remains unclear. Trimming shortened V by 0 bases and J by 4 bases, and 10 bases separated the two germline ends. Germline CDR1 MNHNY, CDR2 SVGAGI (reference sequence). The CDR3 sequence is 14 residues long.

This clone was recorded a few times. J is TRBJ2-5 and V is TRBV6-2 or TRBV6-3, with a possible D match to TRBD1 (6 bases). The CDR3 spans 15 residues. The V end lost 2 bases, the J end lost 3 bases, and 13 bases lay between the germline ends. Germline CDR1 reads MNHEY; CDR2 reads SVGEGT. The CDR3 DNA is TGTGCCAGCAGTTACCCTGGACAGCCAAAAGAGACCCAGTACTTC. Its translation: CASSYPGQPKETQYF.

Here the CDR3 reads CASSEHGSRDTQYF. The DNA of the CDR3 is TGTGCCAGCAGTGAACACGGGAGTCGGGATACGCAGTATTTT. The J gene is TRBJ2-3, the V gene TRBV6-1; tentatively, D is TRBD2 (6 bases). Germline lookup yields CDR1 MNHNS and CDR2 SASEGT. Deletions cut 2 bases from V and 6 bases from J, with 12 bases between. This CDR3 is built from 14 residues.

The chain combines TRBV6-9 with TRBJ2-3, with 11 bases aligning to TRBD2. This CDR3 contains 16 residues. In germline, CDR1 is MNHGY, CDR2 SVAAGI. Trimming removed 0 bases from V and 3 bases from J; junction bases left unmatched: 2. CDR3: CASSYSRLAGTDTQYF. The CDR3 DNA reads TGTGCCAGCAGTTATTCAAGACTAGCGGGGACAGATACGCAGTATTTT.

The chain links TRBV23-1 to TRBJ2-3, with 8 positions matching TRBD1. TRBV23-1 falls under the ORF class, with uncertain function. The V segment lost 3 bases and the J segment 4 bases; nucleotides outside the gene matches: 12. CDR3 length: 17 residues. The CDR3 DNA reads as TGCGCCAGCAGTCACTCCGACAGGGGAAGAATCCCAGATACGCAGTATTTT. Its translation is CASSHSDRGRIPDTQYF.

The chain has TRBV28 and TRBJ2-5; D is uncertain. The CDR3 covers 11 residues. Germline assignment: CDR1 MDHEN and CDR2 SYDVKM. V shed 6 bases and J shed 0 bases, with 2 bases lying between them. Written as DNA, the CDR3 is TGTGCCAGCAGCGACCAAGAGACCCAGTACTTC. It specifies CASSDQETQYF.